Below are 20 T cell receptor beta chains sequenced from a single sample in a study of blood T cell repertoires in COVID-19. TCRdb's table, derived via immunoSEQ multiplex PCR, lists solely in-frame clones and lacks some. In the table there are a few hundred thousand clones, 85% to 90% of which are singletons. Sequencing was done on a sample of peripheral blood. These receptors originate from a young woman with COVID-19, enrolled during active disease.

This chain connects TRBV27 to TRBJ2-3, with D tentatively TRBD2 (6 bases). Trimming cost V 4 bases and J 2 bases, with 10 bases left between them. The germline V gene has CDR1 MNHEY and CDR2 SMNVEV (reference sequence). The length of the CDR3 is 14 residues. CDR3 in DNA: TGTGCCAGCAGTTATGCGGGGACCACAGATACGCAGTATTTT. Its protein product is CASSYAGTTDTQYF.

CDR3 loop: CASSLGARGEQYF. The CDR3 DNA follows: TGTGCCAGCAGTTTAGGGGCCCGCGGCGAGCAGTACTTC. The V and J genes are TRBV28 and TRBJ2-7, with D tentatively TRBD1 (5 bases). The CDR3 contains 13 residues. Germline CDR1 MDHEN, CDR2 SYDVKM. Trimming removed 2 bases from V and 6 bases from J, with 11 bases in between.

The DNA of the CDR3 is TGTGCCAGCAGTTTATCCTCGGGGGGCGAGCAGTACTTC. Translated: CASSLSSGGEQYF. This chain links TRBV27 with TRBJ2-7; the match to TRBD2 covers 7 bases. Trimming cost V 0 bases and J 6 bases; bases outside gene matches: 2. Germline CDR1 MNHEY, CDR2 SMNVEV (reference sequence). The length of the CDR3 is 13 residues.

The chain uses TRBV5-1 and TRBJ2-1; D may be TRBD1 (6 bases). Trimming cost V 3 bases and J 7 bases, with 11 bases left between them. The CDR3 loop spans 13 amino acids. Germline CDR1 and CDR2: SGHRS and YFSETQ. The CDR3 loop reads CASSYTTGNEQFF. The DNA for the CDR3 is TGCGCCAGCAGCTATACAACAGGGAATGAGCAGTTCTTC.

The chain has TRBV2 and TRBJ2-7, with 8 nucleotides matching TRBD2. Looked up from germline, CDR1 is SNHLY and CDR2 is FYNNEI. The CDR3 extends over 16 amino acids. The J segment lost 5 bases and the V segment lost 6 bases, leaving 15 bases of the junction unmatched. The CDR3 here is CASRRTSGASLDEQYF. DNA for the CDR3: TGTGCCAGCAGACGCACTAGCGGCGCCAGCCTGGACGAGCAGTACTTC.

The genes are TRBV30 and TRBJ1-3; possible D gene TRBD1, 5 bases. The CDR3 loop spans 15 amino acids. Trimming pared 0 bases from V and 3 bases from J, leaving 12 bases between. Germline CDR1 and CDR2: GTSNPN and SVGIG (reference sequence). CDR3 in amino acids: CAWSVLGGIGNTIYF. DNA for the CDR3: TGTGCCTGGAGTGTACTGGGGGGAATTGGAAACACCATATATTTT.

This chain links TRBV3-1 (or the pseudogene TRBV3-2) with TRBJ1-1; TRBD1 matches 8 bases. Germline assignment: CDR1 LGHDT and CDR2 YNNKEL (reference sequence). V lost 2 bases and J lost 7; bases outside the gene matches: 6. CDR3 length: 14 residues. CDR3 sequence reads: CASSQPDRVGEAFF. CDR3 bases: TGTGCCAGCAGCCAACCGGACAGGGTAGGTGAAGCTTTCTTT.

The rearrangement links TRBV6-2 or TRBV6-3 to TRBJ2-2; TRBD2 matches 14 bases. V lost 6 bases, J lost 7 bases, and 7 bases stayed unmatched. The CDR3 length is 16 residues. Germline CDR1 MNHEY, CDR2 SVGEGT. For the CDR3, the DNA is TGTGCCAGCAGCCCTGGACTAGCGGGAGGAAGCGGGGAGCTGTTTTTT. Translating it yields CASSPGLAGGSGELFF.

J is TRBJ1-5 and V is TRBV27; 7 nucleotides align to TRBD1. CDR3 size: 15 residues. Trimming at V came to 6 bases and at J to 3 bases, leaving 8 bases not matched to a gene. Germline V gene lookup returns CDR1 MNHEY and CDR2 SMNVEV (reference sequence). The CDR3 loop reads CASSPIDRDNQPQHF. In DNA form, the CDR3 reads TGTGCCAGCAGCCCTATAGACAGGGACAATCAGCCCCAGCATTTT.

This CDR3 is CASIADRVNTEAFF. The CDR3 nucleotides read TGTGCCAGTATTGCGGACAGGGTCAACACTGAAGCTTTCTTT. J is TRBJ1-1 and V is TRBV19; 8 positions match TRBD1. This CDR3 is built from 14 residues. V gave up 7 bases and J gave up 2 bases; unmatched junction bases: 6. Germline CDR1 reads LNHDA; CDR2 reads SQIVND (reference sequence).

The rearrangement links TRBV7-9 to TRBJ2-7; D possibly corresponds to TRBD2 (5 bases). This CDR3 spans 14 amino acids. Deletions cut 5 bases from V and 7 bases from J, with 18 bases between. CDR1 SEHNR and CDR2 FQNEAQ come from the germline V gene (reference sequence). DNA of the CDR3: TGTGCCAGCAGCCCTGAGGGCCAGTTTGGGGAGCAGTACTTC. This encodes CASSPEGQFGEQYF.

This clone was observed a few times. The V gene is TRBV7-9, the J gene TRBJ2-2; D call uncertain. The V end was cut by 11 bases, the J end by 4 bases, with 11 bases between. Germline V gene data show CDR1 as SEHNR and CDR2 as FQNEAQ (reference sequence). CDR3 length: 12 residues. The chain's CDR3 is CARQQRTGELFF. CDR3 nucleotide sequence: TGTGCCCGCCAGCAGCGCACCGGGGAGCTGTTTTTT. Full variable domain (rest looked up from reference TRBV7-9 and TRBJ2-2): DTGVSQNPRHKITKRGQNVTFRCDPISEHNRLYWYRQTLGQGPEFLTYFQNEAQLEKSRLLSDRFSAERPKGSFSTLEIQRTEQGDSAMYLCARQQRTGELFFGEGSRLTVL.

This clone was seen a few times. This sequence joins TRBV7-3 and TRBJ1-3; D is unresolved. Trimming took 2 bases from V and 0 from J, leaving 11 bases between them. CDR1 SGHTA and CDR2 FQGTGA come from the germline V gene. The CDR3 covers 16 residues. The CDR3 spells CASSLSPGSSGNTIYF. The DNA of the CDR3 is TGTGCCAGCAGCTTATCGCCAGGCAGCTCTGGAAACACCATATATTTT. Drawing the rest from reference TRBV7-3 and TRBJ1-3, the complete variable domain is GAGVSQTPSNKVTEKGKYVELRCDPISGHTALYWYRQSLGQGPEFLIYFQGTGAADDSGLPNDRFFAVRPEGSVSTLKIQRTERGDSAVYLCASSLSPGSSGNTIYFGEGSWLTVV.

This chain connects TRBV19 to TRBJ2-1; 7 bases fit TRBD2. CDR1 is LNHDA and CDR2 is SQIVND in the germline V gene (reference sequence). The CDR3 has 13 amino acids. V was pared by 5 bases and J by 7 bases, with 5 bases of the junction left unmatched. CDR3 sequence (DNA): TGTGCCAGTAGTCTCCACGGGGGGAATGAGCAGTTCTTC. Translated: CASSLHGGNEQFF.

A few counts support this clone. This sequence joins TRBV5-6 and TRBJ2-7; weak D call: TRBD2 (5 bases). V was clipped by 3 bases and J by 3 bases, with 7 bases between them. Germline loops: CDR1 SGHDT, CDR2 YYEEEE. CDR3 size: 12 residues. The CDR3: CASSSRDYEQYF. In DNA, the CDR3 is TGTGCCAGCAGCTCGAGGGACTACGAGCAGTACTTC.

The chain combines TRBV11-3 with TRBJ2-2, with a tentative D call TRBD1 (6 bases). The ends were cut back, 3 bases at V and 5 bases at J, with 10 bases in the middle. This CDR3 has 14 residues. Germline V CDR1 and CDR2: SGHNT, YENEEA. In nucleotides, the CDR3 is TGTGCCAGCAGCTTGGGAACAGGGACCGGGGAGCTGTTTTTT. It specifies CASSLGTGTGELFF. The entire variable domain, with the rest obtained from reference TRBV11-3 and TRBJ2-2, is as follows: EAGVVQSPRYKIIEKKQPVAFWCNPISGHNTLYWYLQNLGQGPELLIRYENEEAVDDSQLPKDRFSAERLKGVDSTLKIQPAELGDSAVYLCASSLGTGTGELFFGEGSRLTVL.

The chain links TRBV4-1 to TRBJ1-4; 7 bases align to TRBD1. Unmatched junction bases numbered 7, after V lost 0 bases and J lost 0 bases. This CDR3 is built from 18 residues. Germline V gene lookup returns CDR1 MGHRA and CDR2 YSYEKL. The CDR3 region has the DNA TGCGCCAGCAGCCAAGATCGAAAGGGGGCAGCAACTAATGAAAAACTGTTTTTT. The encoded protein is CASSQDRKGAATNEKLFF.

The chain combines TRBV5-6 with TRBJ2-7, with D maybe TRBD1 (6 bases). CDR1 is SGHDT and CDR2 is YYEEEE in the germline V gene. There are 13 residues in the CDR3. V dropped 5 bases and J dropped 4 bases, with 13 bases sitting between them. In DNA, the CDR3 is TGTGCCAGCAGAGGACAGAACTTATACGAGCAGTACTTC. This translates into CASRGQNLYEQYF.

This clone was detected only once. The chain joins TRBV5-1 to TRBJ1-6; a possible D gene is TRBD1 (6 bases). The germline V gene has CDR1 SGHRS and CDR2 YFSETQ. CDR3 length equals 13 residues. Trimming shortened V by 0 bases and J by 12 bases, and 10 bases separated the two germline ends. As DNA, the CDR3 is TGCGCCAGCAGCTTGGAGGACAGAGGACCCCTCCACTTT. As protein: CASSLEDRGPLHF. The full variable domain, in which reference TRBV5-1 and TRBJ1-6 provide the parts outside the CDR3, is KAGVTQTPRYLIKTRGQQVTLSCSPISGHRSVSWYQQTPGQGLQFLFEYFSETQRNKGNFPGRFSGRQFSNSRSEMNVSTLELGDSALYLCASSLEDRGPLHFGNGTRLTVT.

The rearrangement links TRBV19 to TRBJ1-1; no clear D. V lost 7 bases and J lost 6, with 18 bases in between. The V gene's germline CDR1 is LNHDA and CDR2 SQIVND (reference sequence). The CDR3 runs to 14 residues. The CDR3 coding sequence is TGTGCCAGTAAGGGCTTAGCGGAGGGTGCTGAAGCTTTCTTT. Residues: CASKGLAEGAEAFF. Looking up the rest from reference TRBV19 and TRBJ1-1 gives the full variable domain: DGGITQSPKYLFRKEGQNVTLSCEQNLNHDAMYWYRQDPGQGLRLIYYSQIVNDFQKGDIAEGYSVSREKKESFPLTVTSAQKNPTAFYLCASKGLAEGAEAFFGQGTRLTVV.